Each of the 22 T cell receptor beta chains below was sequenced from the same sample in a study of tumor and adjacent non-tumor tissue in lung cancer. A modified ARM-PCR protocol with three rounds of nested PCR amplified TCRbeta. TCRdb re-derived calls from the multiplex PCR reads in MiXCR, one entry per CDR3 protein. The table includes about 200,000 distinct CDR3 sequences, less than 80% detected once. No cell sorting was done before RNA was extracted from the tissue. Source material: lung tumor tissue. These receptors all come from a man aged 55-75 years with non-small cell lung cancer.

This clonotype was counted a single time. This may be a read error: a much more frequent sequence differs by one nucleotide. The conserved closing phenylalanine or tryptophan is absent in this CDR3, likely reflecting a read error. This chain links TRBV20-1 with TRBJ2-3; D remains unclear. This CDR3 contains 14 residues. Trimming removed 3 bases from V and 0 bases from J, with 10 bases in between. Germline CDR1 reads DFQATT; CDR2 reads SNEGSKA (reference sequence). The CDR3 DNA reads TGCAGTGCTAGGTGGACGGAGAGCACAGATACGCAGTATCTT. Its protein is CSARWTESTDTQYL.

The V and J genes are TRBV29-1 and TRBJ2-5, with 7 bases fitting TRBD2. V lost 6 bases, J lost 5 bases, and 6 bases stayed unmatched. Germline values: CDR1 SQVTM, CDR2 ANQGSEA. The CDR3 runs to 12 residues. The CDR3 sequence: CSVGEGAETQYF. The CDR3 bases are TGCAGCGTAGGGGAGGGTGCGGAGACCCAGTACTTC.

The gene calls are TRBV7-2 and TRBJ2-1, with 10 nucleotides matching TRBD2. CDR1 is SGHTA and CDR2 is FQGNSA in the germline V gene. V was pared by 4 bases and J by 1 base, with 7 bases of the junction left unmatched. The CDR3 sequence is 17 residues long. Here the CDR3 reads CASSSRLAGLSYNEQFF. The DNA for the CDR3 is TGTGCCAGCAGCTCACGACTAGCGGGCCTATCCTACAATGAGCAGTTCTTC.

This clonotype was seen only a few times. The chain has TRBV28 and TRBJ1-2; 7 positions match TRBD1. CDR1 and CDR2 (germline): MDHEN, SYDVKM. J lost 6 bases, V lost 3 bases, and 4 bases had no gene match. The CDR3 is made up of 13 amino acids. CDR3 sequence reads: CASSLPDRDGYTF. The CDR3 nucleotides read TGTGCCAGCAGTTTGCCTGACAGGGATGGCTACACCTTC.

The sample holds a few counts of this clonotype. The rearrangement uses TRBV12-3 or TRBV12-4 and TRBJ1-1, with D hard to call. V gave up 4 bases and J gave up 3 bases, with 9 bases separating them. The CDR3 is 13 residues long. The CDR3 region is CASSSMRYTEAFF. CDR3 nucleotides: TGTGCCAGCAGTTCCATGAGATACACTGAAGCTTTCTTT.

Regarding this clonotype: A much larger clone lies a single base off, so this may be a read error. The genes are TRBV5-1 and TRBJ2-7; perhaps TRBD2 as D (5 bases). This CDR3 is built from 18 residues. Germline CDR1 is SGHRS and CDR2 is YFSETQ. CDR3 residues: CASSPQRLVGVFVYERYF. Here the CDR3 DNA reads TGCGCCAGCAGCCCACAGAGGCTCGTGGGAGTATTCGTCTACGAGCGGTACTTC.

The chain employs TRBV12-3 or TRBV12-4 and TRBJ2-1; tentative D call: TRBD1 (6 bases). This CDR3 has 15 amino acids. V was cut by 3 bases and J by 3 bases, with 12 bases left in between. The CDR3 sequence is CASSLSRGYYNEQFF. The CDR3 DNA reads TGTGCCAGCAGTTTGAGCAGGGGCTACTACAATGAGCAGTTCTTC.

About this clonotype: A much larger clone lies a single base off, so this may be a read error. The CDR3 bases are TGTGCCAGCGCGGGACAGGTATACAATGAGCAGCTCTTC. Amino acid sequence: CASAGQVYNEQLF. This chain uses TRBV6-2 or TRBV6-3 with TRBJ2-1; TRBD1 aligns across 8 bases. In germline, CDR1 is MNHEY, CDR2 SVGEGT. CDR3 length equals 13 residues.

A note on this clonotype: This may be a read error: a much more frequent sequence differs by one nucleotide. The chain carries TRBV4-1 and TRBJ1-3, with D unresolved. From germline, CDR1 is MGHRA and CDR2 YSYEKL. The CDR3 has 17 amino acids. This chain's CDR3 is CASNQLIAGGSGNTIYF. CDR3 nucleotide sequence: TGCGCCAGCAACCAACTAATTGCCGGTGGCTCTGGAAACACCATATATTTT.

Of note for this clonotype: At one end, the junction sequence differs from germline, possibly due to a read error. The chain is built from TRBV6-6 and TRBJ1-5; D is unresolved. The CDR3 consists of 19 residues. The V gene's germline CDR1 is MNHNY and CDR2 SVGAGI (reference sequence). Written as DNA, the CDR3 is TGTGCCAGCAGTCCCCCGCCGAGACAAGCATCCTTAAGGAATCAGCCCCAGTATTTC. Its protein product is CASSPPPRQASLRNQPQYF.

To note about this clonotype: A much larger clone differs from this one at a single base, so this may be a read error. This chain uses TRBV5-5 with TRBJ1-5; D remains unclear. The V gene lost 6 bases and the J gene lost 2 bases, with 18 bases spanning the gap. Germline CDR1 is SGHKS and CDR2 is YYEKEE (reference sequence). The CDR3 loop spans 16 amino acids. CDR3 sequence: CASKQGPTTGNQPQHF. The CDR3 nucleotides read TGTGCCAGCAAGCAAGGACCCACCACTGGCAATCAGCCCCAGCATTTT.

V and J are TRBV4-3 and TRBJ1-1; D remains unclear. Germline CDR1 and CDR2: LGHNA and YSLEER. The CDR3 is 17 amino acids. V gave up 0 bases and J gave up 12 bases, with 26 bases separating them. The CDR3 DNA sequence: TGCGCCAGCAGCCAAGACATTCCGAGCAGTTCGGGCACAGAACCTTTCTTT. This translates into CASSQDIPSSSGTEPFF.

As concerns this clonotype: In this CDR3 the conserved last residue, phenylalanine or tryptophan, is missing, so a read error is likely. The V call is TRBV20-1, the J call TRBJ1-6, with a tentative D call TRBD1 (5 bases). Looked up from germline, CDR1 is DFQATT and CDR2 is SNEGSKA (reference sequence). The V and J ends lost 2 bases and 7 bases respectively, with 12 bases between them. The CDR3 is 14 amino acids. CDR3 in amino acids: CSARRDLGNSPLHV. CDR3 sequence (DNA): TGCAGTGCTAGAAGGGACCTAGGGAATTCACCCCTCCACGTT.

This clonotype was detected once. The final CDR3 position lacks the conserved phenylalanine or tryptophan, pointing to a likely read error. The DNA is omitted, as the CDR3 cannot be located on it reliably, and the CDR3 follows TCRdb's listing. The CDR3 spells CASTYSAGGLNSPLYI. The V gene is TRBV6-6, the J gene TRBJ1-6; the table names TRBD1, a call not compared with the DNA. From its first to its last residue, the CDR3 has 16 amino acids. Germline V lookup: CDR1 MNHNY, CDR2 SVGAGI (reference sequence).

To note about this clonotype: Compared with germline, one end of the junction differs, possibly owing to a read error. The V and J genes are TRBV20-1 and TRBJ1-5, with D perhaps matching TRBD1 (5 bases). The CDR3 is 15 amino acids. CDR1 and CDR2 from the germline V gene are DFQATT and SNEGSKA (reference sequence). Here the CDR3 reads CSVRVSGVSNHPQHF. CDR3 DNA: TGTAGTGTTAGAGTGTCGGGGGTTAGCAATCATCCCCAGCATTTT.

This clonotype was seen just once. A junction boundary mismatches the germline segment, possibly from a read error. This CDR3 is CAISLAGKLLNEQIF. DNA of the CDR3: TGTGCCATCAGTTTAGCCGGGAAACTCCTCAATGAGCAGATCTTC. This chain joins TRBV12-3 or TRBV12-4 and TRBJ2-1, with D tentatively TRBD2 (5 bases). The CDR3 spans 15 residues.

Concerning this clonotype itself: A much larger clone is a single base away; this may be a read error. V is TRBV29-1 and J is TRBJ1-1, with D tentatively TRBD1 (6 bases). Germline V lookup: CDR1 SQVTM, CDR2 ANQGSEA. The CDR3 spans 12 residues. CDR3 sequence: CRVGQMGTEAFF. CDR3 DNA sequence: TGCAGAGTTGGACAGATGGGGACTGAAGCTTTCTTT.

This clonotype was seen only once. One base away lies a much larger clone, so this may be a sequencing read error. The J gene is TRBJ2-3, the V gene TRBV11-2; possibly TRBD2 for D (6 bases). This CDR3 is built from 15 residues. Between the trimmed V and J ends, which lost 3 bases and 5 bases, there was a span of 15 bases. Germline loops: CDR1 SGHAT, CDR2 FQNNGV. The CDR3 coding sequence is TGTGCCAGCAGCTTGCTAGAGGGAGGAGGAGATACGCAGTATTTT. Protein product: CASSLLEGGGDTQYF.

Turning to this clonotype: Lacking the conserved final phenylalanine or tryptophan, this CDR3 likely reflects a read error. This chain connects TRBV6-1 to TRBJ2-7, with a tentative D call TRBD1 (7 bases). With 4 bases removed from V and 1 base from J, the gap between germline ends came to 14 bases. This CDR3 spans 15 amino acids. CDR1 is MNHNS and CDR2 is SASEGT in the germline V gene. The CDR3 reads CASSVLAGGSYEQYL. The CDR3 bases are TGTGCCAGCAGTGTACTAGCAGGGGGATCCTACGAGCAGTACTTA.

The V gene is TRBV20-1, the J gene TRBJ2-1; D is possibly TRBD2 (5 bases). The CDR3 covers 14 residues. V lost 6 bases, J lost 4 bases, and 16 bases lay in between. Germline V gene sequence: CDR1 DFQATT, CDR2 SNEGSKA (reference sequence). CDR3 sequence (DNA): TGCAGTGCGCCTACTAGTGTGAGGTACAATGAGCAGTTCTTC. Its translation: CSAPTSVRYNEQFF.

The chain couples TRBV11-2 to TRBJ2-7; 7 bases line up with TRBD1. CDR1 SGHAT and CDR2 FQNNGV come from the germline V gene. CDR3 length equals 13 residues. The trim removed 3 bases at V and 2 bases at J, leaving 1 base unmatched. The CDR3 spells CASSLGQTYEQYF. The CDR3 bases are TGTGCCAGCAGCTTGGGACAGACCTACGAGCAGTACTTC.

V and J are TRBV29-1 and TRBJ2-7; TRBD2 might be the D (6 bases). This CDR3 spans 12 amino acids. V lost 4 bases to trimming and J lost 9 bases, with 16 bases between them. Germline CDR1 reads SQVTM; CDR2 reads ANQGSEA. The CDR3 nucleotides read TGCAGCGTTGGACTAGTCGTCGGCGTGCAGTACTTC. Its translation: CSVGLVVGVQYF.